The 28 T cell receptor beta chains below all came from one sample that was sequenced in a study of regulatory T cells in long-lasting Graves disease. The time point was: persistent/refractory GD, antithyroid drugs over 5 years with positive TRAb. Scientists built the TCR library using RNA that was extracted from PBMCs. Library construction for TCR beta used iRepertoire HTBI primers and Arm-PCR of CDR3 regions. TCRdb ran MiXCR on the multiplex PCR reads and lists one entry per CDR3 protein. The sample includes over 650,000 distinct CDR3 sequences, about 32% of them seen just once. Sequenced here: peripheral blood mononuclear cells (PBMCs), sampled when the disease was refractory, from a patient treated with antithyroid drugs. These receptor sequences come from a female donor with Graves disease.

The rearrangement links TRBV20-1 to TRBJ2-4, with a weak D call TRBD2 (5 bases). V was trimmed by 2 bases and J by 0 bases, leaving 14 bases between them. CDR3 length: 16 residues. Germline V lookup: CDR1 DFQATT, CDR2 SNEGSKA (reference sequence). The CDR3 nucleotides are TGCAGTGCTAGATTAGCGACACCCCTAGCCAAAAACATTCAGTACTTC. This translates into CSARLATPLAKNIQYF.

The chain is built from TRBV5-1 and TRBJ2-2; D may correspond to TRBD1 or TRBD2 (6 bases each). The CDR3 is 15 amino acids. Looked up from germline, CDR1 is SGHRS and CDR2 is YFSETQ. With 1 base removed from V and 5 bases from J, the gap between germline ends came to 12 bases. In DNA, the CDR3 is TGCGCCAGCAGCTTGACCCGAGGGGGGACCGGGGAGCTGTTTTTT. This sequence encodes CASSLTRGGTGELFF.

This clonotype was observed many times. The gene calls are TRBV11-2 and TRBJ2-5; 8 bases are a match to TRBD2. CDR1 SGHAT and CDR2 FQNNGV come from the germline V gene. There are 11 residues in the CDR3. V shed 4 bases, J shed 10 bases, and the junction held 2 bases outside the gene matches. This CDR3 reads CASSSGGDQYF. The CDR3 DNA reads TGTGCCAGCAGCTCGGGGGGGGACCAGTACTTC.

This clonotype was found a few times. The J gene is TRBJ1-3, the V gene TRBV6-1; tentatively, D is TRBD1 (6 bases). Germline values: CDR1 MNHNS, CDR2 SASEGT. The CDR3 loop spans 19 amino acids. With 5 bases removed from V and 2 bases from J, the gap between germline ends came to 25 bases. The CDR3 DNA is TGTGCCAGCAGTACCCGGGACTGGGAACGACAGGTTACTGGAAACACCATATATTTT. Protein sequence: CASSTRDWERQVTGNTIYF.

V and J are TRBV12-3 or TRBV12-4 and TRBJ2-1, with TRBD2 as a possible D gene (6 bases). The CDR3 totals 16 residues. Trimming stripped 6 bases from V and 5 bases from J, with 20 bases between. The CDR3 here is CASRYRFGGKNNEQFF. CDR3 DNA sequence: TGTGCCAGCAGGTACCGATTTGGCGGGAAAAACAATGAGCAGTTCTTC.

There are a few counts of this clonotype. The chain couples TRBV20-1 to TRBJ1-5, with D unresolved. This CDR3 is 16 amino acids long. Looked up from germline, CDR1 is DFQATT and CDR2 is SNEGSKA (reference sequence). Trimming took off 2 bases at V and 0 bases at J, with 14 bases between the two ends. The CDR3 DNA reads as TGCAGTGCTAGACCTGGCGGAGGTAATAGCAATCAGCCCCAGCATTTT. Protein: CSARPGGGNSNQPQHF.

The chain recombines TRBV5-1 with TRBJ1-2, with D uncertain. The germline V gene has CDR1 SGHRS and CDR2 YFSETQ. V shed 3 bases and J shed 6 bases, with 18 bases lying between them. The CDR3 extends over 15 amino acids. The CDR3 region has the DNA TGCGCCAGCAGCTCTGACACCTTAGCCCCCAATGGCTACACCTTC. As protein: CASSSDTLAPNGYTF.

The chain links TRBV7-9 to TRBJ2-7; perhaps TRBD2 as D (6 bases). The CDR3 consists of 15 residues. V was clipped by 5 bases and J by 7 bases, with 21 bases between them. Germline assignment: CDR1 SEHNR and CDR2 FQNEAQ (reference sequence). This CDR3 reads CASSPSGQGSGEQYF. The CDR3, as DNA: TGTGCCAGCAGCCCCAGCGGGCAAGGATCGGGAGAGCAGTACTTC.

A few counts support this clonotype. The chain joins TRBV12-3 or TRBV12-4 to TRBJ2-2; TRBD2 matches at 12 bases. V lost 2 bases, J lost 1 base, and 2 bases stayed unmatched. This CDR3 is built from 17 residues. CDR3 protein: CASSLLAGGGNTGELFF. CDR3 nucleotide sequence: TGTGCCAGCAGTTTACTAGCGGGAGGGGGGAACACCGGGGAGCTGTTTTTT.

This clonotype appeared a few times. The chain couples TRBV24-1 to TRBJ2-1; D is perhaps TRBD2 (6 bases). The CDR3 consists of 14 residues. The ends were cut back, 4 bases at V and 6 bases at J, with 12 bases in the middle. CDR1 is KGHDR and CDR2 is SFDVKD in the germline V gene. This CDR3 is CATSEPGAGNEQFF. DNA for the CDR3: TGTGCCACCAGTGAACCGGGAGCGGGCAATGAGCAGTTCTTC.

The V call is TRBV5-5, the J call TRBJ2-7; D is undetermined. V dropped 3 bases and J dropped 2 bases, with 12 bases sitting between them. Germline V gene lookup returns CDR1 SGHKS and CDR2 YYEKEE (reference sequence). This CDR3 has 14 amino acids. Here the CDR3 reads CASSSRTVTYEQYF. The CDR3 coding sequence is TGTGCCAGCAGCTCTCGGACGGTTACCTACGAGCAGTACTTC. Together with reference TRBV5-5 and TRBJ2-7, the CDR3 gives the full variable domain: DAGVTQSPTHLIKTRGQQVTLRCSPISGHKSVSWYQQVLGQGPQFIFQYYEKEERGRGNFPDRFSARQFPNYSSELNVNALLLGDSALYLCASSSRTVTYEQYFGPGTRLTVT.

The chain joins TRBV6-1 to TRBJ2-1; D remains unclear. There are 15 residues in the CDR3. V was pared by 4 bases and J by 5 bases, with 15 bases between. Germline V gene sequence: CDR1 MNHNS, CDR2 SASEGT. Written as DNA, the CDR3 is TGTGCCAGCAGTGCGACCTTCGGGCCCAACAATGAGCAGTTCTTC. Translated: CASSATFGPNNEQFF.

The CDR3 sequence: CASSPLNGGSNQPQHF. The CDR3 nucleotides read TGTGCCAGCAGCCCGCTAAATGGCGGGAGCAATCAGCCCCAGCATTTT. The chain carries TRBV7-9 and TRBJ1-5; no definite D call. CDR3 length equals 16 residues. V was trimmed by 5 bases and J by 1 base, leaving 15 bases between them. Germline loops: CDR1 SEHNR, CDR2 FQNEAQ (reference sequence).

There are a few counts of this clonotype. The V gene is TRBV20-1, the J gene TRBJ2-7; TRBD2 matches 14 bases. Trimming at V came to 3 bases and at J to 6 bases, leaving 7 bases not matched to a gene. The germline CDR1 and CDR2 sequences are DFQATT and SNEGSKA (reference sequence). The CDR3 runs 15 residues. This chain's CDR3 is CSARGTSGSSPEQYF. The CDR3 DNA reads as TGCAGTGCTAGGGGGACTAGCGGGAGTAGTCCCGAGCAGTACTTC.

The gene calls are TRBV6-1 and TRBJ1-1; unclear D gene. Germline CDR1 reads MNHNS; CDR2 reads SASEGT. This CDR3 comprises 17 residues. The V and J ends lost 5 bases and 1 base respectively, with 20 bases between them. CDR3: CASSSLTVWTENTEAFF. CDR3 in DNA: TGTGCCAGCAGTAGCCTTACCGTTTGGACGGAGAACACTGAAGCTTTCTTT.

The genes are TRBV6-1 and TRBJ2-7; the D call may be TRBD1 or TRBD2 (5 bases each). V lost 7 bases and J lost 3, with 13 bases in between. This CDR3 has 13 residues. In germline, CDR1 is MNHNS, CDR2 SASEGT. As DNA, the CDR3 is TGTGCCAGCACTAGGGGACGGGACTACGAGCAGTACTTC. It codes for CASTRGRDYEQYF.

In this sample, this clonotype turned up many times. The chain is built from TRBV28 and TRBJ1-6; D is ambiguous. V gave up 8 bases and J gave up 8 bases, with 4 bases separating them. The germline gives CDR1 MDHEN, CDR2 SYDVKM. The length of the CDR3 is 10 residues. The CDR3 DNA reads as TGTGCCAGCGGATATTCACCCCTCCACTTT. As protein: CASGYSPLHF.

This clonotype showed up just a few times. The J gene is TRBJ1-3, the V gene TRBV6-2 or TRBV6-3; tentatively, D is TRBD1 (6 bases). In germline, CDR1 is MNHEY, CDR2 SVGEGT. Deletions cut 2 bases from V and 0 bases from J, with 8 bases between. The CDR3 loop spans 15 amino acids. CDR3 sequence reads: CASSYGQSSGNTIYF. DNA of the CDR3: TGTGCCAGCAGTTACGGACAGAGCTCTGGAAACACCATATATTTT.

This clonotype was picked up a small number of times. The chain carries TRBV5-6 and TRBJ2-5; 10 nucleotides align to TRBD1. CDR3 length: 16 residues. Germline CDR1 SGHDT, CDR2 YYEEEE. V dropped 0 bases and J dropped 2; count of bases not matched to a gene: 4. The CDR3, as DNA: TGTGCCAGCAGCTTGGCTCGGACAGGGGGTCAAGAGACCCAGTACTTC. Its translation: CASSLARTGGQETQYF.

This clonotype was observed a handful of times. The rearrangement joins TRBV7-9 to TRBJ2-7; D remains ambiguous. There are 14 residues in the CDR3. The V and J ends lost 1 base and 6 bases respectively, with 13 bases between them. The germline V gene encodes CDR1 SEHNR and CDR2 FQNEAQ (reference sequence). The CDR3 spells CASSLGAAALEQYF. The CDR3 DNA reads as TGTGCCAGCAGCTTAGGAGCAGCCGCCCTCGAGCAGTACTTC.

The gene calls are TRBV28 and TRBJ2-5; perhaps TRBD1 as D (6 bases). The CDR3 contains 14 residues. The V gene's germline CDR1 is MDHEN and CDR2 SYDVKM. V shed 5 bases and J shed 5 bases, with 15 bases lying between them. This CDR3 is CASSTPTGRETQYF. In nucleotides, the CDR3 is TGTGCCAGCAGTACCCCGACAGGCCGGGAGACCCAGTACTTC. The entire variable domain, with the rest obtained from reference TRBV28 and TRBJ2-5, is as follows: DVKVTQSSRYLVKRTGEKVFLECVQDMDHENMFWYRQDPGLGLRLIYFSYDVKMKEKGDIPEGYSVSREKKERFSLILESASTNQTSMYLCASSTPTGRETQYFGPGTRLLVL.

This clonotype showed up just a few times. The chain employs TRBV6-5 and TRBJ1-2; no clear D gene. Looked up from germline, CDR1 is MNHEY and CDR2 is SVGAGI. Trimming left V 3 bases short and J 4 bases short, with 9 bases between. The CDR3 sequence is 13 residues long. The CDR3 sequence is CASSYRETYGYTF. DNA for the CDR3: TGTGCCAGCAGTTATAGGGAGACCTATGGCTACACCTTC.

V is TRBV10-3 and J is TRBJ2-6; a weak D match, TRBD1 (6 bases). Trimming removed 6 bases at V and 1 base at J, with 10 bases between. Germline CDR1 reads ENHRY; CDR2 reads SYGVKD. The length of the CDR3 is 15 residues. CDR3 amino acids: CAISRGGSGANVLTF. The CDR3, as DNA: TGTGCCATCAGCCGAGGGGGATCTGGGGCCAACGTCCTGACTTTC.

This clonotype was seen a few times. V is TRBV30 and J is TRBJ1-5; D may be TRBD1 (5 bases). The germline V gene has CDR1 GTSNPN and CDR2 SVGIG (reference sequence). The length of the CDR3 is 13 residues. Trimming removed 4 bases from V and 9 bases from J, with 16 bases in between. In DNA, the CDR3 is TGTGCCTGGAACCAAGACAGCTCAGGGCCCCAGCATTTT. It codes for CAWNQDSSGPQHF.

Points on this clonotype: The junction shows a germline mismatch at one end, possibly a read error. The rearrangement joins TRBV19 to TRBJ1-4; D gene ambiguous. The CDR3 contains 14 residues. The germline gives CDR1 LNHDA, CDR2 SQIVND (reference sequence). The CDR3: CASSIASNNEKLFF. In nucleotides, the CDR3 is TGCGCCAGTAGTATTGCCAGTAATAATGAAAAACTGTTTTTT.

The chain employs TRBV6-1 and TRBJ1-1, with D perhaps matching TRBD1 (5 bases). V was shortened by 7 bases and J by 1 base, with 16 bases between the two germline ends. The CDR3 loop spans 15 amino acids. The germline gives CDR1 MNHNS, CDR2 SASEGT. The CDR3 loop is CASTARTGQNTEAFF. In DNA, the CDR3 is TGTGCCAGCACCGCCCGGACGGGGCAGAACACTGAAGCTTTCTTT.

The V and J genes are TRBV28 and TRBJ1-5; D call uncertain. V was pared by 0 bases and J by 3 bases, with 12 bases between. The CDR3 runs 16 residues. Germline V gives CDR1 MDHEN, CDR2 SYDVKM. The CDR3 region is CASSLWGRANNQPQHF. The CDR3, as DNA: TGTGCCAGCAGTTTATGGGGAAGGGCTAACAATCAGCCCCAGCATTTT.

V is TRBV27 and J is TRBJ1-5, with 7 nucleotides matching TRBD1. V was clipped by 5 bases and J by 6 bases; unmatched bases: 16. From germline, CDR1 is MNHEY and CDR2 SMNVEV (reference sequence). This CDR3 region has 17 residues. The CDR3 DNA reads TGTGCCAGCAGTCCTTGGACAGGCGGGGGCTTGCGTCAGCCCCAGCATTTT. Translation gives CASSPWTGGGLRQPQHF.